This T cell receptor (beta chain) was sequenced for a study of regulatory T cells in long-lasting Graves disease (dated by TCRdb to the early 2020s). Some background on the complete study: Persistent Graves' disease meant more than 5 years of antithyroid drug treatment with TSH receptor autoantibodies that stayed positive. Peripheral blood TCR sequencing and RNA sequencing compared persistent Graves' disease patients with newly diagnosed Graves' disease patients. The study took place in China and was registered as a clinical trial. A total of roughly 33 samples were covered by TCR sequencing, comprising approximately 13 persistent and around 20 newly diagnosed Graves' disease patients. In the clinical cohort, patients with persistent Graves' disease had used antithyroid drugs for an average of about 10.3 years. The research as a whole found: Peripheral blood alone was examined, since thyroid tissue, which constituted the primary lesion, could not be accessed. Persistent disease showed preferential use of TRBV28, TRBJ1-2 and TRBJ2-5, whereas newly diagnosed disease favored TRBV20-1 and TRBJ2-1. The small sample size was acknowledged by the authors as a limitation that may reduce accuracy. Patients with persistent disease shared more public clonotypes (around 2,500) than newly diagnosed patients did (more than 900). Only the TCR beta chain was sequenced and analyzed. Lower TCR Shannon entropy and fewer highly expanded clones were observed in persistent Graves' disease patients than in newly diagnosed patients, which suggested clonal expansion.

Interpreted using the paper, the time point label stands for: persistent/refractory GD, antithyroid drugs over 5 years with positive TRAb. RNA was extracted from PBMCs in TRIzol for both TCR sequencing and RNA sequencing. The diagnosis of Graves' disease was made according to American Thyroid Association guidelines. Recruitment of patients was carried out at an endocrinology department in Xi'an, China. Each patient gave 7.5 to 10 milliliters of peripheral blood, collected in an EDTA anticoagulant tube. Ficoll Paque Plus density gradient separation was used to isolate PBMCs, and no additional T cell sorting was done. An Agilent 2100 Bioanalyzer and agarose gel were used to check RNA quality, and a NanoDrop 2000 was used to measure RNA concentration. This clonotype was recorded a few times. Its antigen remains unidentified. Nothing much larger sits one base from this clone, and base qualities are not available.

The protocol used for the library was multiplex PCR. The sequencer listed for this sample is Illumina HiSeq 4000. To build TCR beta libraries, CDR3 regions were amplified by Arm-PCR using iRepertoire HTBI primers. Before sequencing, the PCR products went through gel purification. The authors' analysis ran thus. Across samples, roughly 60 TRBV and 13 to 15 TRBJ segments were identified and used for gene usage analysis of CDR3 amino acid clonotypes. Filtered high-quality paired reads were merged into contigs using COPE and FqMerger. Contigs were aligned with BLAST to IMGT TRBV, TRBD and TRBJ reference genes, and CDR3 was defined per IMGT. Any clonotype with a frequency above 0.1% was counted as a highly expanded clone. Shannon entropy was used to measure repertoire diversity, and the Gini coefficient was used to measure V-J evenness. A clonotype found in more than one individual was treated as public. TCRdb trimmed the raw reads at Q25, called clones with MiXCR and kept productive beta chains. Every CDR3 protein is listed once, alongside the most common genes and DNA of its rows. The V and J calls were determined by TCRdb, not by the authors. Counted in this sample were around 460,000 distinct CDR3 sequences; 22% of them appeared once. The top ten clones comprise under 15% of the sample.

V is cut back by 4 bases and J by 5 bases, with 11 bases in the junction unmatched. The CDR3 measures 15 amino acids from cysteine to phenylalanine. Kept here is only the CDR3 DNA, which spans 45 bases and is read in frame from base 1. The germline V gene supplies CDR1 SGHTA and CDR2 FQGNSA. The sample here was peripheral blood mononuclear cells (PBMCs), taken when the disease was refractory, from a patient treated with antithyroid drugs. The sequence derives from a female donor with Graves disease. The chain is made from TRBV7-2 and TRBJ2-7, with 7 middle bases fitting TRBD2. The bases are TGTGCCAGCAGCTCCCTGGCGGGAGTAGGGAACGAGCAGTACTTC. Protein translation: CASSSLAGVGNEQYF.